This T cell receptor (beta chain) originates from a study of blood T cell repertoires in COVID-19. Repertoires were generated with immunoSEQ multiplex PCR, while TCRdb's copy carries only in-frame clones and drops some. The sample lists some 300,000 clones; roughly 86% were seen once. Participants, about 18 to 90 years old, spanned 24 US areas. Membership in each cohort depended on participant-reported clinical history. This clone was observed a handful of times. CDR3 length: 17 amino acids. V was trimmed by 6 bases and J by 5 bases, leaving 23 bases between them. In germline, CDR1 is MNHEY, CDR2 SMNVEV (reference sequence).

The sequence was obtained from a woman in her 30s who had recovered from COVID-19. The sequenced sample consisted of PBMCs or T cells enriched from blood (not recorded which). The chain links TRBV27 to TRBJ2-1; no definite D call. CDR3 sequence reads: CASSYRPSRLVHNEQFF. In nucleotides, the CDR3 is TGTGCCAGCAGCTACCGACCCTCGAGGTTAGTTCACAATGAGCAGTTCTTC.